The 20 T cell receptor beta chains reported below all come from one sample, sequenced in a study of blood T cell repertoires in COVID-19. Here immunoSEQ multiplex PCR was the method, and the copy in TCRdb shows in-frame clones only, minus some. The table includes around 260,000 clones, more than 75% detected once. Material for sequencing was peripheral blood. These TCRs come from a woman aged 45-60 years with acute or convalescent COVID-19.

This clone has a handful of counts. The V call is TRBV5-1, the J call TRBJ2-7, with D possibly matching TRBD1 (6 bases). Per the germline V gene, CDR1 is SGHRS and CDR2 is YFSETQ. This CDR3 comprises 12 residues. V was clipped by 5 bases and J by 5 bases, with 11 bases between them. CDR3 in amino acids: CASSNRANEQYF. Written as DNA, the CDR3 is TGCGCCAGCAGTAACAGGGCCAACGAGCAGTACTTC.

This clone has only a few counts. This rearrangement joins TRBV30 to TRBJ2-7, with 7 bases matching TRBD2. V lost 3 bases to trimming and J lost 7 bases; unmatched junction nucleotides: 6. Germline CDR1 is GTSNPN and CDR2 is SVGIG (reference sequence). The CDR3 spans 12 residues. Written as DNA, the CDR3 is TGTGCCTGGAGGGGAGGCGGGGGAGAGCAGTACTTC. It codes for CAWRGGGGEQYF.

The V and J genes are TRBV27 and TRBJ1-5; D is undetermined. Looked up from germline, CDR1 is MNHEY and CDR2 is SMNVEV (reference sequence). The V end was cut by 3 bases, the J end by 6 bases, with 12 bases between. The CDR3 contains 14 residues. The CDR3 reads CASSFSLTSQPQHF. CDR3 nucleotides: TGTGCCAGCAGTTTTTCTCTCACGAGTCAGCCCCAGCATTTT.

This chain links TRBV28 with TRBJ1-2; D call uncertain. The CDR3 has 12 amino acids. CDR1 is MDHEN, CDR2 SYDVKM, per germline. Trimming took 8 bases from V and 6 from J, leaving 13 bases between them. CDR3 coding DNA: TGTGCCAGCGGACTCGGGTGGGATGGCTACACCTTC. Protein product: CASGLGWDGYTF.

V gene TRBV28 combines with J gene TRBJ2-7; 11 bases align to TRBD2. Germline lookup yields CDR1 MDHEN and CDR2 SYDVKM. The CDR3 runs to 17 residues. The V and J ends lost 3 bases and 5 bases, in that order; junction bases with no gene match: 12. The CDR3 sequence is CASSFRTTSGSDDEQYF. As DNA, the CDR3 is TGTGCCAGCAGTTTCCGGACCACTAGCGGGAGTGACGACGAGCAGTACTTC.

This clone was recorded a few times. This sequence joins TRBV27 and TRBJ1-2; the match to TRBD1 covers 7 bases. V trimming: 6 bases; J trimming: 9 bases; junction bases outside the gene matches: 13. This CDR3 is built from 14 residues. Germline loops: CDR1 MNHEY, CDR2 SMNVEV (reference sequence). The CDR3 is CASSLMGQSLSYTF. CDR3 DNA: TGTGCCAGCAGCCTAATGGGACAGAGCTTGAGCTACACCTTC.

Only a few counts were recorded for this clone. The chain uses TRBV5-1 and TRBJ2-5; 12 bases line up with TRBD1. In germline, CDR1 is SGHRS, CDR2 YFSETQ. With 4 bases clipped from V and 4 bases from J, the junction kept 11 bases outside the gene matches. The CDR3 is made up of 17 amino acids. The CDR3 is CASSTLSGTGGLETQYF. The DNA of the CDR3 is TGCGCCAGCAGCACATTATCCGGGACAGGGGGCCTAGAGACCCAGTACTTC.

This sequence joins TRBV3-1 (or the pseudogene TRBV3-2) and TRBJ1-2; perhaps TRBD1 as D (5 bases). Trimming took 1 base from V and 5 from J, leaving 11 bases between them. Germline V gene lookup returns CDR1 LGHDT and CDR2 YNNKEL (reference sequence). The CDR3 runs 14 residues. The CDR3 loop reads CASSQGRGPYGYTF. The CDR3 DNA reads TGTGCCAGCAGCCAAGGGAGGGGACCTTATGGCTACACCTTC.

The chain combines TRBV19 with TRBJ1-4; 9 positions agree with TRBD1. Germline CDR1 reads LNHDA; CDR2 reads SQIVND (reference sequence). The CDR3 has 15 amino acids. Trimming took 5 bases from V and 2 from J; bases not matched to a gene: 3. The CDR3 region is CASSPTGGTNEKLFF. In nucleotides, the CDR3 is TGTGCCAGTAGTCCAACAGGGGGCACTAATGAAAAACTGTTTTTT. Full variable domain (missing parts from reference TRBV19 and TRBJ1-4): DGGITQSPKYLFRKEGQNVTLSCEQNLNHDAMYWYRQDPGQGLRLIYYSQIVNDFQKGDIAEGYSVSREKKESFPLTVTSAQKNPTAFYLCASSPTGGTNEKLFFGSGTQLSVL.

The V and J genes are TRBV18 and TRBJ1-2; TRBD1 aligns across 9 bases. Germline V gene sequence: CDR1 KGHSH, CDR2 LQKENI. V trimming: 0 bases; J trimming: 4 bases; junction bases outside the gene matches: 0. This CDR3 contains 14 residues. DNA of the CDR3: TGTGCCAGCTCACCACCGGGACAGGGCTATGGCTACACCTTC. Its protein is CASSPPGQGYGYTF.

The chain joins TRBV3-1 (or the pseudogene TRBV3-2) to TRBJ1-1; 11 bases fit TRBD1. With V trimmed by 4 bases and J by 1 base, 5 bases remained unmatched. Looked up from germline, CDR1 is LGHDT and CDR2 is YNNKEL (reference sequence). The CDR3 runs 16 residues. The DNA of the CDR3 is TGTGCCAGCAGCCTCCGGACAGGGGGCGAGAACACTGAAGCTTTCTTT. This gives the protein CASSLRTGGENTEAFF.

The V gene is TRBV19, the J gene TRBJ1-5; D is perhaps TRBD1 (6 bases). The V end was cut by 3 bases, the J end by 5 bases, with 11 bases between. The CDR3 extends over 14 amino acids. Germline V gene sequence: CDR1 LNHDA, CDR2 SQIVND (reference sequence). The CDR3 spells CASSIWTAHQPQHF. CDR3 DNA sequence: TGTGCCAGTAGTATCTGGACAGCGCATCAGCCCCAGCATTTT.

CDR3 loop: CASSLKRRDIQYF. Written as DNA, the CDR3 is TGTGCCAGCAGTCTCAAGAGGCGGGACATTCAGTACTTC. V and J are TRBV27 and TRBJ2-4; tentative D call: TRBD2 (5 bases). Germline CDR1 is MNHEY and CDR2 is SMNVEV (reference sequence). The CDR3 has 13 amino acids. The V and J ends lost 5 bases and 8 bases respectively, with 13 bases between them.

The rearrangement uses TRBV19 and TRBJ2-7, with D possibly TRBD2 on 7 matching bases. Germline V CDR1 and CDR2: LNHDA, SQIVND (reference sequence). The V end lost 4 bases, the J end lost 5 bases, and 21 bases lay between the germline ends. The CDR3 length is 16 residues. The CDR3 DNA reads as TGTGCCAGTAGTAGGGGGGGCGCAGGGGTGTCGGACGAGCAGTACTTC. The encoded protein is CASSRGGAGVSDEQYF.

The CDR3 DNA is TGTGCCAGCAGGAGCGGGGAGCGGGGCAATCAGCCCCAGCATTTT. Translating it yields CASRSGERGNQPQHF. The V call is TRBV28, the J call TRBJ1-5, with unresolved D. CDR3 size: 15 residues. Germline-derived CDR1 and CDR2 are MDHEN and SYDVKM. V lost 6 bases, J lost 2 bases, and 14 bases lay in between.

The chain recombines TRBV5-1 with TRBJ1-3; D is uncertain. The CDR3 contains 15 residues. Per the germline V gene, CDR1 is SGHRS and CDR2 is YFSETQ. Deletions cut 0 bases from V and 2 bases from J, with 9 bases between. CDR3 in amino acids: CASSLVGVAGNTIYF. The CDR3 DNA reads TGCGCCAGCAGCTTGGTCGGGGTTGCTGGAAACACCATATATTTT.

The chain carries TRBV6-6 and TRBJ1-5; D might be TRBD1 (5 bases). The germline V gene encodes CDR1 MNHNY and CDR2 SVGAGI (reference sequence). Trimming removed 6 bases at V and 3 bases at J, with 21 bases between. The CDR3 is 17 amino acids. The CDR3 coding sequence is TGTGCCAGCAGACGACAGAGGGCGAACTTTGACAATCAGCCCCAGCATTTT. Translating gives CASRRQRANFDNQPQHF.

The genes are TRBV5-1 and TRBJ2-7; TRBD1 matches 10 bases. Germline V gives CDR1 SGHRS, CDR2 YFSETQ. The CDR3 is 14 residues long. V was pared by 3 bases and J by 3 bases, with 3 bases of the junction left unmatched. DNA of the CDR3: TGCGCCAGCAGCTCCGGGACAGGGGACTACGAGCAGTACTTC. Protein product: CASSSGTGDYEQYF.

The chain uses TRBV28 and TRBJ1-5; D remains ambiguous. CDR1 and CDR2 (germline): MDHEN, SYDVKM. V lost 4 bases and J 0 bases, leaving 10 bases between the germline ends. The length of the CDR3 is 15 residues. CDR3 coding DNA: TGTGCCAGCAGTTGGGGAGGGCATAGCAATCAGCCCCAGCATTTT. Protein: CASSWGGHSNQPQHF.

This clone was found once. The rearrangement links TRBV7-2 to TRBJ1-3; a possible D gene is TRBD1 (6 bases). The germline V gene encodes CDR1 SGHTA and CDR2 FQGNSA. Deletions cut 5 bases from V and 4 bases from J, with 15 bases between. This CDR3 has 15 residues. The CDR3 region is CASSTARGAGNTIYF. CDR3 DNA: TGTGCCAGCAGCACGGCCAGGGGAGCCGGAAACACCATATATTTT.